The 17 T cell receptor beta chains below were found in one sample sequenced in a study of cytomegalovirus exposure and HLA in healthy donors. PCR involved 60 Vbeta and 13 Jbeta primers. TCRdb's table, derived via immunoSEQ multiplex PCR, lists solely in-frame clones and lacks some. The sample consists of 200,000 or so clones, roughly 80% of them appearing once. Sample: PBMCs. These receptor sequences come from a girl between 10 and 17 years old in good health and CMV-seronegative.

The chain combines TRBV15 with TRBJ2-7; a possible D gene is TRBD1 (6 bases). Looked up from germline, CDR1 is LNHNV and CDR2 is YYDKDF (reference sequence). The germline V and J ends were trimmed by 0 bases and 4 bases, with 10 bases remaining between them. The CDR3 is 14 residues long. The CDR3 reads CATSRERTAYEQYF. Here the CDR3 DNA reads TGTGCCACCAGCAGAGAGCGGACAGCTTACGAGCAGTACTTC.

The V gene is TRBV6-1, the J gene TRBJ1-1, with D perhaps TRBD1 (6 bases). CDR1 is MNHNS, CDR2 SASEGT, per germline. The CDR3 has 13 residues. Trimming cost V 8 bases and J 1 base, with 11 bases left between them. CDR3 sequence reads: CASGDKWNTEAFF. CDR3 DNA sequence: TGTGCCAGCGGGGACAAGTGGAACACTGAAGCTTTCTTT.

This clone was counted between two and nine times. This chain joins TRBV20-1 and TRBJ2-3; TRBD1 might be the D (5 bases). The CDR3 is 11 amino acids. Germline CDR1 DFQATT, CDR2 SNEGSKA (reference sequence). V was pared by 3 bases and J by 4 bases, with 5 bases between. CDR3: CSASRADTQYF. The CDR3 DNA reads TGCAGTGCTAGCAGGGCAGATACGCAGTATTTT.

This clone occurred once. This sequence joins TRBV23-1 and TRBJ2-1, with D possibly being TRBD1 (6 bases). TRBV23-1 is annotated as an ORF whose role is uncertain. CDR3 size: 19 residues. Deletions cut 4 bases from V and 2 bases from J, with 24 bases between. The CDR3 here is CASSLPGQGTGNTYNEQFF. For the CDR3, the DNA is TGCGCCAGCAGTCTCCCGGGACAAGGGACCGGGAATACCTACAATGAGCAGTTCTTC.

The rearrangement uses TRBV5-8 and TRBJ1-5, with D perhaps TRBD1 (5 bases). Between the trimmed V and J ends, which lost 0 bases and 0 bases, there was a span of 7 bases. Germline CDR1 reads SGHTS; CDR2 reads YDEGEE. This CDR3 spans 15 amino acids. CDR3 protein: CASSLEGDSNQPQHF. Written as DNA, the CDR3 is TGTGCCAGCAGCTTGGAAGGGGATAGCAATCAGCCCCAGCATTTT. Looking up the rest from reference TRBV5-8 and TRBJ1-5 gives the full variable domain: EAGVTQSPTHLIKTRGQQATLRCSPISGHTSVYWYQQALGLGLQFLLWYDEGEERNRGNFPPRFSGRQFPNYSSELNVNALELEDSALYLCASSLEGDSNQPQHFGDGTRLSIL.

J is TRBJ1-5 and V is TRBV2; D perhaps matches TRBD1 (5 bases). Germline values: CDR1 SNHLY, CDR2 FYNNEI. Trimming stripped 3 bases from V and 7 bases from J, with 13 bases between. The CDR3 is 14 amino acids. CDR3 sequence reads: CASSEGLMRQPQHF. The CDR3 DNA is TGTGCCAGCAGTGAGGGGCTGATGAGACAGCCCCAGCATTTT.

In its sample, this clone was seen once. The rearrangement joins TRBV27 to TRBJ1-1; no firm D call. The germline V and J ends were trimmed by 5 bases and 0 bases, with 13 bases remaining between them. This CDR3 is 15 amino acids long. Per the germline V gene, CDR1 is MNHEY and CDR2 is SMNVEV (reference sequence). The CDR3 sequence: CASSGGVNMNTEAFF. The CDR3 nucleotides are TGTGCCAGCAGTGGCGGTGTGAACATGAACACTGAAGCTTTCTTT.

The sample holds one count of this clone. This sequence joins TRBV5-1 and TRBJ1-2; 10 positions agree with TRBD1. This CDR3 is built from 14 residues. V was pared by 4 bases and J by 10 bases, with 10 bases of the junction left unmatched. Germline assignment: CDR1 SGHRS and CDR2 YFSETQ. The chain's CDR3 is CASSLRGDRGVYTF. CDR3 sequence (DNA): TGCGCCAGCAGCCTACGAGGGGACAGGGGTGTCTACACCTTC.

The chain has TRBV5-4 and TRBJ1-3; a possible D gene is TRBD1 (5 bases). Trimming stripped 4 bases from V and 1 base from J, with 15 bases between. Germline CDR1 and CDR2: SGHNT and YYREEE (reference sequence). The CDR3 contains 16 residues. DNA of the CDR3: TGTGCCAGCAGCCGACAGTACCAGACTTCTGGAAACACCATATATTTT. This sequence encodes CASSRQYQTSGNTIYF.

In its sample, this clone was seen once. The CDR3 loop reads CASSPSRGMGGETQYF. CDR3 coding DNA: TGTGCCAGCAGCCCCAGTCGGGGAATGGGAGGAGAGACCCAGTACTTC. The chain employs TRBV28 and TRBJ2-5, with D possibly being TRBD2 (6 bases). V gave up 6 bases and J gave up 4 bases, with 21 bases separating them. This CDR3 comprises 16 residues. Germline V gene sequence: CDR1 MDHEN, CDR2 SYDVKM. Full variable domain (rest looked up from reference TRBV28 and TRBJ2-5): DVKVTQSSRYLVKRTGEKVFLECVQDMDHENMFWYRQDPGLGLRLIYFSYDVKMKEKGDIPEGYSVSREKKERFSLILESASTNQTSMYLCASSPSRGMGGETQYFGPGTRLLVL.

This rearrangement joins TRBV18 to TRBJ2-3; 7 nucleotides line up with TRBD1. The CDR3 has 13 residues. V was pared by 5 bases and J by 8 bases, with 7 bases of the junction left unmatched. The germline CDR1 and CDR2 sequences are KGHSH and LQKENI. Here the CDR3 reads CASSYGQDSTQYF. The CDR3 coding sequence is TGTGCCAGCTCATATGGACAGGACAGTACGCAGTATTTT. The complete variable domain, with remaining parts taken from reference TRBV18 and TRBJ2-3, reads NAGVMQNPRHLVRRRGQEARLRCSPMKGHSHVYWYRQLPEEGLKFMVYLQKENIIDESGMPKERFSAEFPKEGPSILRIQQVVRGDSAAYFCASSYGQDSTQYFGPGTRLTVL.

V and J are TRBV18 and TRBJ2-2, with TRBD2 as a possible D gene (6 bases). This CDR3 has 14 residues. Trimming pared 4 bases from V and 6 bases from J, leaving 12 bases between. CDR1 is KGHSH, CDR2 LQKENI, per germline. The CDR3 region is CASSRSGVSGELFF. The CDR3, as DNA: TGTGCCAGCTCACGCTCGGGAGTTTCCGGGGAGCTGTTTTTT.

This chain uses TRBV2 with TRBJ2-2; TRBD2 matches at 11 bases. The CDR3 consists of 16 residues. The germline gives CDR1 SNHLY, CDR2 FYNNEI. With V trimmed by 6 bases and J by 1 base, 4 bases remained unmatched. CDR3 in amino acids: CASRRLAGRNTGELFF. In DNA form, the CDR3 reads TGTGCCAGCAGACGACTAGCGGGACGGAACACCGGGGAGCTGTTTTTT.

The CDR3 reads CASRATGWAHTPNEKLFF. CDR3 coding DNA: TGTGCCAGCCGAGCGACAGGGTGGGCACATACCCCTAATGAAAAACTGTTTTTT. The chain carries TRBV27 and TRBJ1-4, with 7 bases fitting TRBD1. The CDR3 is made up of 18 amino acids. The germline CDR1 and CDR2 sequences are MNHEY and SMNVEV (reference sequence). V dropped 8 bases and J dropped 3; count of bases not matched to a gene: 18.

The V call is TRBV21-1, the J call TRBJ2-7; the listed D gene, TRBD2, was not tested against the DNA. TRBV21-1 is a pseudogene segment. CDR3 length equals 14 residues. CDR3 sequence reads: CASKRTKKTYEQYF. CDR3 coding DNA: TGTGCCAGCAAAAGGACTAAAAAAACCTACGAGCAGTACTTC.

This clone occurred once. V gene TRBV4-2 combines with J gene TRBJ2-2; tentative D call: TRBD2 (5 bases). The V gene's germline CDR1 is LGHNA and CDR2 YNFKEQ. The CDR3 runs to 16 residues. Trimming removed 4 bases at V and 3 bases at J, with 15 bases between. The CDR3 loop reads CASSPLGRVDTGELFF. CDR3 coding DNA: TGTGCCAGCAGCCCGCTGGGGAGAGTTGACACCGGGGAGCTGTTTTTT.

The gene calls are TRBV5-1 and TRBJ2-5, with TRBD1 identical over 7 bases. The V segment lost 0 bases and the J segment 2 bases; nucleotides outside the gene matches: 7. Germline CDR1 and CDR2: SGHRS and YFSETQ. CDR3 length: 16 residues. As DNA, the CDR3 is TGCGCCAGCAGCTTGGCGCGGACAGGACCTCAAGAGACCCAGTACTTC. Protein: CASSLARTGPQETQYF.